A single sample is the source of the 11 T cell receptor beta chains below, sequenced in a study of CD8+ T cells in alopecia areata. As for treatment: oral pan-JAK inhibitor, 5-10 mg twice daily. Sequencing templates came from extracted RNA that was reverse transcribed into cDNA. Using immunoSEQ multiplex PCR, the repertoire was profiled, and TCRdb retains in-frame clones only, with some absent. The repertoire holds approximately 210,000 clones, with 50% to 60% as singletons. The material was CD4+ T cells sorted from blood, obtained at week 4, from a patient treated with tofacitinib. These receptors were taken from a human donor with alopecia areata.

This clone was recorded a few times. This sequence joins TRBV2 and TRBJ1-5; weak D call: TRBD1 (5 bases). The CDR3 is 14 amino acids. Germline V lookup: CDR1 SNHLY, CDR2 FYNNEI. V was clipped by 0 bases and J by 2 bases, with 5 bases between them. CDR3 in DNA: TGTGCCAGCAGTGAAGCAGGGGGCAATCAGCCCCAGCATTTT. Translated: CASSEAGGNQPQHF. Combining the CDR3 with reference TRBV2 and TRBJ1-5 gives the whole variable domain EPEVTQTPSHQVTQMGQEVILRCVPISNHLYFYWYRQILGQKVEFLVSFYNNEISEKSEIFDDQFSVERPDGSNFTLKIRSTKLEDSAMYFCASSEAGGNQPQHFGDGTRLSIL.

The CDR3 region is CASSSGGPDEQFF. CDR3 nucleotide sequence: TGCGCCAGCAGCTCAGGGGGTCCCGATGAGCAGTTCTTC. V and J are TRBV5-1 and TRBJ2-1; 7 bases map to TRBD1. The V and J ends lost 3 bases and 8 bases, in that order; junction bases with no gene match: 5. Germline V gene sequence: CDR1 SGHRS, CDR2 YFSETQ. There are 13 residues in the CDR3.

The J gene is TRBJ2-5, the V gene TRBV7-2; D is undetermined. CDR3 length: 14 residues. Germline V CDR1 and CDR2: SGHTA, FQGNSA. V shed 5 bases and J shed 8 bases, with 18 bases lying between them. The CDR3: CASSPLAQAATQYF. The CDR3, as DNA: TGTGCCAGCAGCCCACTGGCTCAGGCCGCAACCCAGTACTTC. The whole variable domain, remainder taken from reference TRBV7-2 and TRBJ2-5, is GAGVSQSPSNKVTEKGKDVELRCDPISGHTALYWYRQSLGQGLEFLIYFQGNSAPDKSGLPSDRFSAERTGGSVSTLTIQRTQQEDSAVYLCASSPLAQAATQYFGPGTRLLVL.

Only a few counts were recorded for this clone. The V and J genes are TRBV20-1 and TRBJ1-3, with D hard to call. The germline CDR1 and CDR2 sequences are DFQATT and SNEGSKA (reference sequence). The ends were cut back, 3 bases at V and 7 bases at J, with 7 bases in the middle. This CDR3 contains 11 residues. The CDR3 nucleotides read TGCAGTGCTAGGACGCGGAACACCATATATTTT. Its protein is CSARTRNTIYF.

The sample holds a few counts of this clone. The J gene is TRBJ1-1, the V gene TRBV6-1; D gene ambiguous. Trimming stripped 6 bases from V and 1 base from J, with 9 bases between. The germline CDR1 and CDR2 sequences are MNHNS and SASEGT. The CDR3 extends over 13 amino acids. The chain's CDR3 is CASRVDGNTEAFF. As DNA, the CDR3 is TGTGCCAGCAGGGTGGACGGGAACACTGAAGCTTTCTTT.

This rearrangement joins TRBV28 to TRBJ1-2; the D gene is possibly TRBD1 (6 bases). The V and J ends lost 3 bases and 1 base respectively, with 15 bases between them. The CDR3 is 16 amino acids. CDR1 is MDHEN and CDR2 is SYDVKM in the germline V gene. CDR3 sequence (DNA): TGTGCCAGCAGTTTGGAGTACAGGGTCCTTAACTATGGCTACACCTTC. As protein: CASSLEYRVLNYGYTF.

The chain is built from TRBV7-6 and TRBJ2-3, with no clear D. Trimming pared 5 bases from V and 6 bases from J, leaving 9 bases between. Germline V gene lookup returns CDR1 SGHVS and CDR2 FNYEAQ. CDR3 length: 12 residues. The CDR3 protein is CASSISPDTQYF. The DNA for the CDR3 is TGTGCCAGCAGCATTTCCCCCGATACGCAGTATTTT.

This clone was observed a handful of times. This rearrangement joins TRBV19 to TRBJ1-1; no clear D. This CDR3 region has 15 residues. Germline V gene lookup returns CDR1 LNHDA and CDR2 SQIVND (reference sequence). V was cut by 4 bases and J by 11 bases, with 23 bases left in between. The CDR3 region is CASSTPGLKTESAFF. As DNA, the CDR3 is TGTGCCAGTAGTACCCCCGGGTTGAAGACGGAATCGGCTTTCTTT.

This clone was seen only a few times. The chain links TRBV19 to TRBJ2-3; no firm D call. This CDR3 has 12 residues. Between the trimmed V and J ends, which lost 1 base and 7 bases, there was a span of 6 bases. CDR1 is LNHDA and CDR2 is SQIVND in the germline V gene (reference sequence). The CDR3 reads CASSIGANTQYF. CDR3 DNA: TGTGCCAGTAGTATAGGTGCGAATACGCAGTATTTT.

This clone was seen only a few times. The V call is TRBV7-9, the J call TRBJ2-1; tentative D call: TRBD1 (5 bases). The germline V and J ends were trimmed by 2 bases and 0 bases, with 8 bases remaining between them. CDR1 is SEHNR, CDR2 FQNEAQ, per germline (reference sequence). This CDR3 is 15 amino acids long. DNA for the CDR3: TGTGCCAGCAGCTTACAAGGGGTCTCCTACAATGAGCAGTTCTTC. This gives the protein CASSLQGVSYNEQFF.

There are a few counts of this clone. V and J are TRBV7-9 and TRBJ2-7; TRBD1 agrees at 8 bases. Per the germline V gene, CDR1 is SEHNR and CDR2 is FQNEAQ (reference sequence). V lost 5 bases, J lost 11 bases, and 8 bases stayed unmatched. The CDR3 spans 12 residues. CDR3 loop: CASSTLTGEKYF. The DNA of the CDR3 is TGTGCCAGCAGCACCCTGACAGGGGAAAAGTACTTC.